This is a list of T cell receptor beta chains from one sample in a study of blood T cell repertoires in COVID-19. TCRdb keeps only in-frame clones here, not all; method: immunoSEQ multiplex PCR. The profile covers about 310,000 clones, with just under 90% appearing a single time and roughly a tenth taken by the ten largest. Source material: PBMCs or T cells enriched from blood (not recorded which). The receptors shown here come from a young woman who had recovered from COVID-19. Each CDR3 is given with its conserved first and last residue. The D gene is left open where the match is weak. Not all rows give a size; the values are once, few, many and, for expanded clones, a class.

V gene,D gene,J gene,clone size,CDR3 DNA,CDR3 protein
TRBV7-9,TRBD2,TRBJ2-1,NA,TGTGCCAGCAGCTTAAACGCGAGGGGAGGGGATGAGCAGTTCTTC,CASSLNARGGDEQFF
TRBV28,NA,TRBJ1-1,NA,TGTGCCAGCAGTTTATCTGGCAGAGGCAGCACTGAAGCTTTCTTT,CASSLSGRGSTEAFF
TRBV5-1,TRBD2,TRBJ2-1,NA,TGCGCCAGCAGCTTTATAGCGGGAGCCTACAATGAGCAGTTCTTC,CASSFIAGAYNEQFF
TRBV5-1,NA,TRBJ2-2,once,TGCGCCAGCAGCCTAATTAGACAGACGAACACCGGGGAGCTGTTTTTT,CASSLIRQTNTGELFF
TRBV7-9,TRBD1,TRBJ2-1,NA,TGTGCCAGCAGCGCCTCCGGGACAGGGTCCCCACGAAACTACAATGAGCAGTTCTTC,CASSASGTGSPRNYNEQFF
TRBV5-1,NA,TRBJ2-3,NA,TGCGCCAGCAGCCGCCAGCAGGGATACGGCACAGATACGCAGTATTTT,CASSRQQGYGTDTQYF
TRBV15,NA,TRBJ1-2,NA,TGTGCCACCAGCAGAGACAGAATAGAGGGTAACTATGGCTACACCTTC,CATSRDRIEGNYGYTF
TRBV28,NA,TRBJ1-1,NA,TGTGCCAGCACAGGCGCCAGGTGGGACACTGAAGCTTTCTTT,CASTGARWDTEAFF
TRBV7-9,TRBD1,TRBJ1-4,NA,TGTGCCAGCAGCGAGGGGGCAGCAACTAATGAAAAACTGTTTTTT,CASSEGAATNEKLFF
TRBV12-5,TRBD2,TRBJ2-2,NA,TGTGCTAGTGGTTTGACTAGCGGGATCAGCACCGGGGAGCTGTTTTTT,CASGLTSGISTGELFF
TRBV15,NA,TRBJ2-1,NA,TGTGCCACCACCAAACCCTGGGCCGGTGAGCAGTTCTTC,CATTKPWAGEQFF
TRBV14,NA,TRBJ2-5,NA,TGTGCCAGCAGTCGAGACAGGCTCGAGACCCAGTACTTC,CASSRDRLETQYF
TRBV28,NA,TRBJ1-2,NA,TGTGCCAGCAGTTTACTCTTTATACTCCCTCGTGGCTACACCTTC,CASSLLFILPRGYTF
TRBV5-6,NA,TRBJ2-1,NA,TGTGCCAGCAGCCCCTGGGCCAACCAAGGGGGGGATGAGCAGTTCTTC,CASSPWANQGGDEQFF
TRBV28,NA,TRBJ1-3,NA,TGTGCCAGCAGTTTAGGACAGAGCTCTGGAAACACCATATATTTT,CASSLGQSSGNTIYF
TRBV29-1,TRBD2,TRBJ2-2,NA,TGCAGCGTTATCTCGAAGCGGGATCCCACCGGGGAGCTGTTTTTT,CSVISKRDPTGELFF
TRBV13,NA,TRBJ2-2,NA,TGTGCCAGCAGCTCAAACACCGGGGAGCTGTTTTTT,CASSSNTGELFF
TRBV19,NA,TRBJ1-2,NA,TGTGCCAGTAGTATTACACGCTCGACAGCGTTTAATGGCTACACCTTC,CASSITRSTAFNGYTF
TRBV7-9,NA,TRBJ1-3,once,TGTGCCAGCAGTCCCTCCGGGTCTCCGGCGCGGGGAAACACCATATATTTT,CASSPSGSPARGNTIYF
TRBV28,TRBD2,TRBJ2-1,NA,TGTGCCAGCAGCATCCCTAGCGGGAGCGGGGAGCAGTTCTTC,CASSIPSGSGEQFF
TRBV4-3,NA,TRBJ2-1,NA,TGCGCCAGCAGCCCCCATGACCAGGTCTCCTACAATGAGCAGTTCTTC,CASSPHDQVSYNEQFF
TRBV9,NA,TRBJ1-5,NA,TGTGCCAGCAGCGTAGGAGGCAGCAATCAGCCCCAGCATTTT,CASSVGGSNQPQHF
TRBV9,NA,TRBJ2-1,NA,TGTGCCAGCAGCGTATGGGGCTCGGGTGACAATGAGCAGTTCTTC,CASSVWGSGDNEQFF
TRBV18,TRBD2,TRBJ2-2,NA,TGTGCCAGCCGACCTAGCGGGAGATCGCCCGGGGAGCTGTTTTTT,CASRPSGRSPGELFF
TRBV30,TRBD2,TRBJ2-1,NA,TGTGCCTGGAGTGAGGAAGTAGCGGGAGCGCGTGAGCAGTTCTTC,CAWSEEVAGAREQFF
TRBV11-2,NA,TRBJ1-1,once,TGTGCCAGTCATATTACACCCGGGGACACTGAAGCTTTCTTT,CASHITPGDTEAFF
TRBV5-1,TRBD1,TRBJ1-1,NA,TGCGCCAGCAGCTCCTACCGACAGGGCGCGATGAACACTGAAGCTTTCTTT,CASSSYRQGAMNTEAFF
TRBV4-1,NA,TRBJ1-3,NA,TGCGCCAGCAGCCCGGGACACCTGGACTCTGGAAACACCATATATTTT,CASSPGHLDSGNTIYF
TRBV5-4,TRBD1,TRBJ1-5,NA,TGTGCCAGCAGCCTAGACAGGGCAGGTCAGCCCCAGCATTTT,CASSLDRAGQPQHF
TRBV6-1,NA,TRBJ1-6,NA,TGTGCCAGCAGTGAGCTCACGGGGAGGAATTCACCCCTCCACTTT,CASSELTGRNSPLHF
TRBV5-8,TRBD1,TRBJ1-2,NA,TGTGCCAGCAGCTATGGACAGGGGAATTGGGATGGCTACACCTTC,CASSYGQGNWDGYTF
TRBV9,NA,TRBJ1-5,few,TGTGCCAGCAGCGTAGGGGGCTGGGGCAATCAGCCCCAGCATTTT,CASSVGGWGNQPQHF
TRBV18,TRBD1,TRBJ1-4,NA,TGTGCCAGCTCACCACCCGTAGACAGGGATGAAAAACTGTTTTTT,CASSPPVDRDEKLFF
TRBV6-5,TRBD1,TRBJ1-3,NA,TGTGCCAGCATGGCCGTGGACAGGGGAGGAAACACCATATATTTT,CASMAVDRGGNTIYF
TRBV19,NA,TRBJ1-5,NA,TGTGCCAGTAGCCTGGACTCGGCGGTGGGGTATCAGCCCCAGCATTTT,CASSLDSAVGYQPQHF
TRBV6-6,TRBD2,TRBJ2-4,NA,TGTGCCAGCAGTCGTCAGACTAGCGGGAGAACAAACTTAGCCAAAAACATTCAGTACTTC,CASSRQTSGRTNLAKNIQYF
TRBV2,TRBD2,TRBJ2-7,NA,TGTGCCAGTTTATCCGGGACTAGCGGGAAACTTTCGTGCTTC,CASLSGTSGKLSCF
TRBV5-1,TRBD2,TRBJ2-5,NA,TGCGCCAGCAGCTCGACTAGCGGGTACTACCAAGAGACCCAGTACTTC,CASSSTSGYYQETQYF
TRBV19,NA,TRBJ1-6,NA,TGTGCCAGTAGTCCCTGGGGGGATAATTCACCCCTCCACTTT,CASSPWGDNSPLHF
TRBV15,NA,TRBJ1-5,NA,TGTGCCACCAGCAGCCTAAGGGGGAGCAATCAGCCCCAGCATTTT,CATSSLRGSNQPQHF
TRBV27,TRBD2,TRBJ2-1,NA,TGTGCCAGCAGGATCGAGCGGGAGTACAATGAGCAGTTCTTC,CASRIEREYNEQFF
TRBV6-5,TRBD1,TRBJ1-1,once,TGTGCCAGCAGTTCACAGGGGTATAACACTGAAGCTTTCTTT,CASSSQGYNTEAFF
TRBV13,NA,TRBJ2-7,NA,TGTGCCAGCAGCTTAGCGTCACAGGGCACCTACGAGCAGTACTTC,CASSLASQGTYEQYF
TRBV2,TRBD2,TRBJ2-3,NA,TGTGCCAGCAACCAGGGACTAGCGGGAGTTGGAGATACGCAGTATTTT,CASNQGLAGVGDTQYF
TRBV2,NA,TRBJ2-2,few,TGTGCCAGCAGTGATCAGGGGCAGTTCGCCGGGGAGCTGTTTTTT,CASSDQGQFAGELFF